The T cell receptor beta chain described here comes from a study of neurological immune-mediated disorders. Notes on the study in general: CDR3 amino acid sequences found in expanded clones were never shared across subjects, suggesting private repertoires in all groups.

The cDNA was synthesized by means of template-switch 5'RACE, which was carried out with 10-nucleotide random UMIs. MiXCR was run by TCRdb on the 5' RACE reads, yielding one entry per CDR3 protein. The sample lists 45,000 to 55,000 distinct CDR3 sequences, about 9.3% occurring once. This clonotype was counted ten times or more. Its antigen is still unknown. This receptor was obtained from a woman aged 40 to 55 with HTLV-1-associated myelopathy (HAM/TSP). Material: PBMCs.

The CDR3 here is CASSLAGGSTDTQYF. The CDR3 region has the DNA TGCGCCAGCAGCTTGGCCGGCGGAAGCACAGATACGCAGTATTTT. The chain joins TRBV5-1 to TRBJ2-3; unclear D gene. V lost 0 bases, J lost 0 bases, and 8 bases lay in between. Germline values: CDR1 SGHRS, CDR2 YFSETQ. This CDR3 contains 15 residues.